This T cell receptor (beta chain) came from a study of blood T cell repertoires in COVID-19. Overall study context: The United States, Italy and Spain were the sources of the acute and convalescent COVID-19 samples. Sources were T cells, B-cell-depleted T cells, or PBMCs; the material itself was cDNA or gDNA.

In the original processing: Estimation of nucleated cell counts was performed using reference gene primer amplification. The data were produced by immunoSEQ multiplex PCR, yet TCRdb's version contains in-frame clones alone and is incomplete. That table is the source of V, J and clone size, and D and trimming were worked out from the DNA. The sample lists 440,000 or so clones; about 88% were seen once. Followed longitudinally, the Seattle patients had been enrolled during active infection. Trimming pared 1 base from V and 10 bases from J, leaving 29 bases between. In germline, CDR1 is MDHEN, CDR2 SYDVKM. This CDR3 comprises 20 residues.

Sequencing used peripheral blood. This chain joins TRBV28 and TRBJ1-6, with D tentatively TRBD1 (5 bases). This receptor was obtained from a middle-aged woman with COVID-19, enrolled during active disease. As DNA, the CDR3 is TGTGCCAGCAGTTTATTCCCTCCCCGTGGGGGAGGGCCCTCCGGGTCACCCCTCCACTTT. Protein product: CASSLFPPRGGGPSGSPLHF.